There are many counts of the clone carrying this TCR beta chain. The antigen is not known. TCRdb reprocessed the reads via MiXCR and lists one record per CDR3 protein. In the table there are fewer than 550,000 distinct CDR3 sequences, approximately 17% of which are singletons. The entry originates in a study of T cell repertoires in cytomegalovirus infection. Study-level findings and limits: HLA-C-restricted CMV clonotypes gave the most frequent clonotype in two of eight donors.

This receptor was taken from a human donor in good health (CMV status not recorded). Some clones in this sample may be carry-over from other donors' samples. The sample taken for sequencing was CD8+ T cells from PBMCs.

The chain's CDR3 is CASSYRQGPNEQFF. CDR3 nucleotides: TGTGCCAGCAGTTATAGACAGGGGCCGAATGAGCAGTTCTTC. This chain uses TRBV27 with TRBJ2-1; 8 bases align to TRBD1. V dropped 4 bases and J dropped 7; count of bases not matched to a gene: 6. The CDR3 has 14 amino acids. From germline, CDR1 is MNHEY and CDR2 SMNVEV (reference sequence).